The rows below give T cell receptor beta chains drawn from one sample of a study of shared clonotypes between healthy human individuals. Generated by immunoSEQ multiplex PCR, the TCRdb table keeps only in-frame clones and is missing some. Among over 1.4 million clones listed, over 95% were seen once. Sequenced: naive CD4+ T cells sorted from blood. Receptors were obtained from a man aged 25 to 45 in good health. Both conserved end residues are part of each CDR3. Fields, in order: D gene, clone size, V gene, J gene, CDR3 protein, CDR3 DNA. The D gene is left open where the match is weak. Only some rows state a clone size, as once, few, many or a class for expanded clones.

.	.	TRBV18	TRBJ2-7	CASSQGDEQYF	TGTGCCAGCTCACAAGGGGACGAGCAGTACTTC
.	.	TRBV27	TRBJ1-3	CASSLSRAGPTIYF	TGTGCCAGCAGTTTATCGAGGGCAGGGCCCACCATATATTTT
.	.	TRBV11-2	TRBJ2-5	CASSYRYRDLETQYF	TGTGCCAGCAGCTACCGATACCGGGACTTGGAGACCCAGTACTTC
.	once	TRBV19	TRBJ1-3	CASRQQGSGNTIYF	TGTGCCAGCCGCCAACAGGGATCTGGAAACACCATATATTTT
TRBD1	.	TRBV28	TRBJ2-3	CASLPSTGGTDTQYF	TGTGCCAGCCTACCCTCTACAGGGGGCACAGATACGCAGTATTTT
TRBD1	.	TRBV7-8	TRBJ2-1	CASSLTGTALHNEQFF	TGTGCCAGCAGCTTAACCGGGACAGCCCTCCACAATGAGCAGTTCTTC
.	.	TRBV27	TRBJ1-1	CASSLSWGRGTEAFF	TGTGCCAGCAGTTTATCGTGGGGCCGAGGGACTGAAGCTTTCTTT
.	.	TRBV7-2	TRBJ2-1	CASSRINTGGGTYNEQFF	TGTGCCAGCAGCCGAATAAACACCGGTGGAGGGACCTACAATGAGCAGTTCTTC
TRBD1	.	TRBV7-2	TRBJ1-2	CASSFPPPPQGYTF	TGTGCCAGCAGCTTCCCCCCTCCCCCACAGGGGTACACCTTC
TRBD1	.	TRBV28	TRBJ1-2	CASRLTGTYGYTF	TGTGCCAGCAGGCTGACAGGGACCTATGGCTACACCTTC
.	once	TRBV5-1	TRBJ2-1	CASSLVSSSYNEQFF	TGCGCCAGCAGCTTGGTCAGCAGCTCCTACAATGAGCAGTTCTTC
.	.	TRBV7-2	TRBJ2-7	CASSLDYYKYYEQYF	TGTGCCAGCAGCTTAGATTATTATAAGTATTACGAGCAGTACTTC
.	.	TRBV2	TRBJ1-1	CASSGTEFTEAFF	TGTGCCAGCAGTGGAACGGAATTCACTGAAGCTTTCTTT
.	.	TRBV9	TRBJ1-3	CASSVAGAGNTIYF	TGTGCCAGCAGCGTAGCCGGGGCTGGAAACACCATATATTTT
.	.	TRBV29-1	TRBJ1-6	CSVRVSSYNSPLHF	TGCAGCGTGAGAGTGAGCTCCTATAATTCACCCCTCCACTTT
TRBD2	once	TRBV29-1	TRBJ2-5	CSVEFGLEGETQYF	TGCAGCGTTGAATTTGGACTAGAAGGAGAGACCCAGTACTTC
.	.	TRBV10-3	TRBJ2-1	CAISESGGEQFF	TGTGCCATCAGTGAGTCGGGCGGTGAGCAGTTCTTC
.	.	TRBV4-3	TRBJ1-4	CASSQGGQHIEKLFF	TGCGCCAGCAGCCAGGGCGGACAGCATATAGAAAAACTGTTTTTT
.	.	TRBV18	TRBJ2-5	CASSPLGGAKQETQYF	TGTGCCAGCTCACCTTTGGGGGGGGCGAAACAAGAGACCCAGTACTTC
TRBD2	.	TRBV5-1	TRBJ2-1	CASSWTSPPGDEQFF	TGCGCCAGCAGCTGGACTAGCCCACCAGGGGATGAGCAGTTCTTC
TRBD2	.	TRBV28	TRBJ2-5	CASRREYSPTQYF	TGTGCCAGCCGGCGGGAGTATTCCCCGACCCAGTACTTC
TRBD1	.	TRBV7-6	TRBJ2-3	CASSLGTGRTDTQYF	TGTGCCAGCAGCTTGGGGACAGGTCGCACAGATACGCAGTATTTT
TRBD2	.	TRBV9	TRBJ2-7	CASSVAASGRGPAYEQYF	TGTGCCAGCAGCGTAGCGGCTAGCGGGAGGGGTCCAGCCTACGAGCAGTACTTC
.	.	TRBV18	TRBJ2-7	CASSPKTVSYEQYF	TGTGCCAGCTCACCGAAGACCGTGAGCTACGAGCAGTACTTC
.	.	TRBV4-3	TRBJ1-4	CASSQDQLTTAGAIGGLFF	TGCGCCAGCAGCCAAGACCAATTAACAACAGCGGGTGCTATTGGGGGACTGTTTTTT
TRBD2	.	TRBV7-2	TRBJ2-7	CASSWTSRMEQYF	TGTGCCAGCAGCTGGACTAGCCGGATGGAGCAGTACTTC
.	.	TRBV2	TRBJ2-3	CASSEALRADTQYF	TGTGCCAGCAGTGAAGCGCTCAGGGCAGATACGCAGTATTTT